The 28 T cell receptor beta chains below all came from one sample that was sequenced in a study of blood T cells in healthy people across ages. A second PCR, run for roughly 6 to 11 cycles, used a sample-barcoded 5' primer plus a J-beta primer mix. TCRdb fed the 5' RACE reads into MiXCR, producing one record per CDR3 protein. The sample holds about 1.4 million distinct CDR3 sequences, approximately 60% seen once. The specimen sequenced was blood. All receptors come from a man younger than 35 in good health.

The J gene is TRBJ2-7, the V gene TRBV4-1, with D possibly TRBD1 on 6 matching bases. V was shortened by 3 bases and J by 5 bases, with 23 bases between the two germline ends. Germline V gene sequence: CDR1 MGHRA, CDR2 YSYEKL. This CDR3 has 17 residues. DNA of the CDR3: TGCGCCAGCAGCCAGTTTAGGGGGAGACAGGCTGCCCACGAGCAGTACTTC. Translating gives CASSQFRGRQAAHEQYF.

The chain employs TRBV6-1 and TRBJ2-1; D gene uncertain. The CDR3 covers 15 residues. Germline V gene sequence: CDR1 MNHNS, CDR2 SASEGT. Trimming shortened V by 3 bases and J by 0 bases, and 9 bases separated the two germline ends. The CDR3 spells CASSEVHPSYNEQFF. The CDR3 region has the DNA TGTGCCAGCAGTGAGGTACACCCCTCCTACAATGAGCAGTTCTTC.

This sequence joins TRBV6-1 and TRBJ1-4; 8 bases fit TRBD1. The length of the CDR3 is 15 residues. V lost 1 base to trimming and J lost 8 bases; unmatched junction nucleotides: 6. Germline CDR1 MNHNS, CDR2 SASEGT. DNA for the CDR3: TGTGCCAGCAGTGAAGAGACAGGGGTTGGGGAAAAACTGTTTTTT. Translation gives CASSEETGVGEKLFF.

In this sample, this clonotype turned up a few times. CDR3 loop: CASSRWTPRQSYEQYF. The CDR3 nucleotides are TGTGCCAGCAGCCGGTGGACACCACGGCAAAGCTACGAGCAGTACTTC. This chain joins TRBV4-2 and TRBJ2-7, with a tentative D call TRBD1 (5 bases). The length of the CDR3 is 16 residues. V gave up 4 bases and J gave up 3 bases, with 19 bases separating them. CDR1 and CDR2 from the germline V gene are LGHNA and YNFKEQ.

The chain combines TRBV9 with TRBJ2-5; D unclear. This CDR3 comprises 13 residues. Germline V gene lookup returns CDR1 SGDLS and CDR2 YYNGEE. The germline V and J ends were trimmed by 2 bases and 4 bases, with 9 bases remaining between them. The chain's CDR3 is CASSVSERETQYF. The DNA for the CDR3 is TGTGCCAGCAGCGTGAGTGAGCGAGAGACCCAGTACTTC.

The J gene is TRBJ2-5, the V gene TRBV5-6; D unclear. In germline, CDR1 is SGHDT, CDR2 YYEEEE. V was cut by 4 bases and J by 1 base, with 17 bases left in between. The CDR3 covers 16 residues. In DNA, the CDR3 is TGTGCCAGCAGCACCGTTGAACAATTGGTCCAAGAGACCCAGTACTTC. This sequence encodes CASSTVEQLVQETQYF.

For this clonotype: A read error may account for a junction end that differs from germline. The V gene is TRBV7-9, the J gene TRBJ2-4, with a tentative D call TRBD1 (6 bases). The J call may be faulty, since TRBJ2-7 better matches the DNA end. CDR3 length: 14 residues. Germline CDR1 reads SEHNR; CDR2 reads FQNEAQ (reference sequence). CDR3 protein: CASTLGGRGYEQYF. In DNA form, the CDR3 reads TGTGCCAGCACCTTAGGGGGTCGGGGCTACGAGCAGTACTTC.

The rearrangement joins TRBV10-3 to TRBJ1-4, with 8 bases aligning to TRBD1. Germline V gene sequence: CDR1 ENHRY, CDR2 SYGVKD. The CDR3 totals 14 residues. The V gene end was trimmed by 6 bases and the J gene end by 5 bases; junction bases not matched to a gene: 5. CDR3: CAIRGTGDNEKLFF. The CDR3 DNA reads TGTGCCATCAGGGGGACAGGCGACAATGAAAAACTGTTTTTT.

The chain employs TRBV29-1 and TRBJ2-3; either TRBD1 or TRBD2 may fit D (5 bases each). The germline V gene encodes CDR1 SQVTM and CDR2 ANQGSEA. Trimming left V 6 bases short and J 3 bases short, with 25 bases between. CDR3 length: 17 amino acids. CDR3 region: CSVRARGLGPVTDTQYF. DNA of the CDR3: TGCAGCGTCAGAGCCCGGGGCTTAGGACCGGTGACAGATACGCAGTATTTT.

This clonotype was found a few times. The V call is TRBV6-6, the J call TRBJ1-6, with TRBD1 matching 8 bases. The V and J ends lost 8 bases and 9 bases, in that order; junction bases with no gene match: 9. The CDR3 loop spans 14 amino acids. Looked up from germline, CDR1 is MNHNY and CDR2 is SVGAGI (reference sequence). The CDR3 is CASEPGQEISPLHF. Written as DNA, the CDR3 is TGTGCCAGCGAGCCGGGACAGGAGATTTCACCCCTCCACTTT.

This clonotype was recorded a few times. The V and J genes are TRBV20-1 and TRBJ2-5; D gene uncertain. The J call may be wrong; the DNA end is better matched by TRBJ2-7. CDR1 is DFQATT and CDR2 is SNEGSKA in the germline V gene (reference sequence). The CDR3 is 11 residues long. The CDR3 protein is CSAAMGLEQYF. The DNA of the CDR3 is TGCAGTGCCGCCATGGGTCTCGAGCAGTACTTC.

The gene calls are TRBV7-9 and TRBJ1-2; perhaps TRBD1 as D (5 bases). Germline loops: CDR1 SEHNR, CDR2 FQNEAQ (reference sequence). This CDR3 comprises 14 residues. V dropped 1 base and J dropped 6 bases, with 12 bases sitting between them. The CDR3 region has the DNA TGTGCCAGCAGCTTAGAGGGGTCGTCGCATGGCTACACCTTC. As protein: CASSLEGSSHGYTF.

The table lists this clonotype with a few counts. The chain couples TRBV5-1 to TRBJ2-5, with D tentatively TRBD2 (7 bases). CDR3 length: 14 amino acids. Trimming stripped 5 bases from V and 2 bases from J, with 13 bases between. In germline, CDR1 is SGHRS, CDR2 YFSETQ. CDR3 sequence: CASSPGGAQETQYF. The CDR3 bases are TGCGCCAGCAGTCCTGGGGGGGCTCAAGAGACCCAGTACTTC.

The chain combines TRBV7-9 with TRBJ2-5; the D is unclear. The V end lost 4 bases, the J end lost 5 bases, and 14 bases lay between the germline ends. Germline V gene data show CDR1 as SEHNR and CDR2 as FQNEAQ (reference sequence). The CDR3 totals 14 residues. In DNA form, the CDR3 reads TGTGCCAGCAGCTCGGTCGCGGATCTTGAGACCCAGTACTTC. It is translated as CASSSVADLETQYF.

The V call is TRBV5-1, the J call TRBJ2-1; 7 nucleotides agree with TRBD1. With V trimmed by 5 bases and J by 0 bases, 5 bases remained unmatched. This CDR3 is built from 15 residues. Germline V CDR1 and CDR2: SGHRS, YFSETQ. The CDR3 coding sequence is TGCGCCAGCAGACCCGACAGGGCCTCCTACAATGAGCAGTTCTTC. This gives the protein CASRPDRASYNEQFF.

This clonotype was counted only a few times. The rearrangement links TRBV10-3 to TRBJ2-7; 11 nucleotides match TRBD2. Germline-derived CDR1 and CDR2 are ENHRY and SYGVKD. J gave up 4 bases and V 4 bases, and 3 bases lay outside the gene matches. This CDR3 is built from 14 residues. The CDR3: CAISVRLAGYEQYF. The CDR3 coding sequence is TGTGCCATCAGTGTTCGACTAGCGGGGTACGAGCAGTACTTC.

The V gene is TRBV4-2, the J gene TRBJ2-5; no clear D. Germline CDR1 LGHNA, CDR2 YNFKEQ. The CDR3 consists of 14 residues. V lost 1 base, J lost 3 bases, and 9 bases lay in between. The CDR3, as DNA: TGTGCCAGCAGCCAAGGGGCGGAAAAAGAGACCCAGTACTTC. It translates to CASSQGAEKETQYF.

This clonotype came up once. The rearrangement joins TRBV20-1 to TRBJ1-1; TRBD1 aligns across 8 bases. The CDR3 contains 18 residues. With 2 bases clipped from V and 5 bases from J, the junction kept 19 bases outside the gene matches. Germline V gives CDR1 DFQATT, CDR2 SNEGSKA (reference sequence). In nucleotides, the CDR3 is TGCAGTGCTAGATTTATCCTTGGAGTGCGCAGGGGGCTGACTGAAGCTTTCTTT. Translation: CSARFILGVRRGLTEAFF.

This chain links TRBV6-1 with TRBJ2-1, with 8 bases lining up with TRBD2. Germline CDR1 is MNHNS and CDR2 is SASEGT. This CDR3 has 16 amino acids. V lost 7 bases and J lost 0; bases outside the gene matches: 8. CDR3 sequence: CASNRLALSSYNEQFF. DNA for the CDR3: TGTGCCAGCAATAGACTAGCGCTCAGCTCCTACAATGAGCAGTTCTTC.

CDR3 residues: CSASPPRLAGGDGQFF. DNA of the CDR3: TGCAGTGCTTCCCCTCCACGACTAGCGGGAGGGGATGGGCAGTTCTTC. The rearrangement links TRBV20-1 to TRBJ2-1; 14 positions match TRBD2. The ends lost 5 bases at V and 12 bases at J; junction bases unmatched: 15. The germline V gene encodes CDR1 DFQATT and CDR2 SNEGSKA (reference sequence). The CDR3 is 16 amino acids.

The chain couples TRBV21-1 to TRBJ2-7; the D segment call TRBD1 is taken from the table without a DNA check. TRBV21-1 is reported as a pseudogene. The CDR3 totals 14 residues. CDR3 sequence reads: CASSEHPQGNEQYF. In DNA form, the CDR3 reads TGTGCCAGCAGCGAACACCCACAGGGAAATGAGCAGTACTTC.

This clonotype was seen a few times. The gene calls are TRBV23-1 and TRBJ1-5; TRBD1 matches at 7 bases. TRBV23-1 is an ORF for which the function is uncertain. V was clipped by 3 bases and J by 1 base; unmatched bases: 6. The CDR3 loop spans 16 amino acids. The CDR3 here is CASSHYTGVSNQPQHF. In nucleotides, the CDR3 is TGCGCCAGCAGTCACTATACAGGGGTGAGCAATCAGCCCCAGCATTTT.

This clonotype came up a few times. V and J are TRBV20-1 and TRBJ2-3; 13 bases map to TRBD2. Trimming took 1 base from V and 6 from J; bases not matched to a gene: 4. This CDR3 comprises 15 residues. The germline V gene encodes CDR1 DFQATT and CDR2 SNEGSKA (reference sequence). The CDR3 here is CSARARLAGGDTQYF. The CDR3 coding sequence is TGCAGTGCTAGAGCCCGACTAGCGGGAGGTGATACGCAGTATTTT.

Only one count was recorded for this clonotype. V is TRBV20-1 and J is TRBJ1-1; possibly TRBD1 for D (5 bases). Germline CDR1 is DFQATT and CDR2 is SNEGSKA (reference sequence). The V and J ends lost 0 bases and 4 bases respectively, with 18 bases between them. The CDR3 loop spans 16 amino acids. For the CDR3, the DNA is TGCAGTGCTAGAGAGTCCCCCCGGGAGGGGAGCACTGAAGCTTTCTTT. Residues: CSARESPREGSTEAFF.

The J gene is TRBJ2-1, the V gene TRBV5-1; D perhaps matches TRBD2 (5 bases). The CDR3 is 15 amino acids. Germline CDR1 SGHRS, CDR2 YFSETQ. V lost 1 base to trimming and J lost 3 bases, with 11 bases between them. CDR3 coding DNA: TGCGCCAGCAGCTTGACTAACGGGAACTACAATGAGCAGTTCTTC. Protein product: CASSLTNGNYNEQFF. Complete variable domain (other parts from reference TRBV5-1 and TRBJ2-1): KAGVTQTPRYLIKTRGQQVTLSCSPISGHRSVSWYQQTPGQGLQFLFEYFSETQRNKGNFPGRFSGRQFSNSRSEMNVSTLELGDSALYLCASSLTNGNYNEQFFGPGTRLTVL.

V and J are TRBV6-6 and TRBJ1-4; D call uncertain. V was trimmed by 6 bases and J by 7 bases, leaving 15 bases between them. Germline lookup yields CDR1 MNHNY and CDR2 SVGAGI (reference sequence). This CDR3 spans 14 amino acids. CDR3 sequence reads: CASRDGKGLEKLFF. CDR3 sequence (DNA): TGTGCCAGCAGGGATGGGAAAGGGCTTGAAAAACTGTTTTTT.

The chain links TRBV5-1 to TRBJ2-7; TRBD1 matches at 12 bases. After removal of 0 bases from V and 5 bases from J, the junction contained 3 bases not matched to a gene. The length of the CDR3 is 15 residues. Germline values: CDR1 SGHRS, CDR2 YFSETQ. The CDR3 nucleotides read TGCGCCAGCAGCTTGGACGGGACAGGGGGCGACGAGCAGTACTTC. Protein product: CASSLDGTGGDEQYF.

The chain employs TRBV18 and TRBJ1-2; D not resolved. V dropped 5 bases and J dropped 2 bases, with 12 bases sitting between them. The CDR3 has 14 amino acids. CDR1 is KGHSH and CDR2 is LQKENI in the germline V gene. Here the CDR3 reads CASSLEAVNYGYTF. As DNA, the CDR3 is TGTGCCAGCTCATTGGAGGCGGTAAACTATGGCTACACCTTC.